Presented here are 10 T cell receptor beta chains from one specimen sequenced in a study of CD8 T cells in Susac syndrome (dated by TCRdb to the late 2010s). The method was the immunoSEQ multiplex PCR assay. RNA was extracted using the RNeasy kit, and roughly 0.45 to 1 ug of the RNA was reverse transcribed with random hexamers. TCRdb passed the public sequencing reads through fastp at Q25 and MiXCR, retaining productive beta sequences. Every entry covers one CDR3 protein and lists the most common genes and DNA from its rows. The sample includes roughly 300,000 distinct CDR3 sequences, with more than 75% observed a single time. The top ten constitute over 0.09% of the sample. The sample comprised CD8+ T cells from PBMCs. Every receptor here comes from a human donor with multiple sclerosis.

The CDR3: CASSPTRPSTPSYEQYF. The CDR3 DNA follows: TGTGCCAGTAGCCCGACTAGGCCTTCCACCCCCTCCTACGAGCAGTACTTC. J is TRBJ2-7 and V is TRBV7-9, with D possibly being TRBD2 (6 bases). Trimming stripped 9 bases from V and 0 bases from J, with 24 bases between. The CDR3 contains 17 residues. The germline V gene encodes CDR1 SEHNR and CDR2 FQNEAQ (reference sequence).

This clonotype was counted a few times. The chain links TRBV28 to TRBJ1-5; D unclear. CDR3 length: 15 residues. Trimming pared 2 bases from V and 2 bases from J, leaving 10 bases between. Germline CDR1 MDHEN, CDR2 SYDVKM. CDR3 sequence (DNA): TGTGCCAGCAGTTTAGATTACGCTGGCAATCAGCCCCAGCATTTT. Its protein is CASSLDYAGNQPQHF.

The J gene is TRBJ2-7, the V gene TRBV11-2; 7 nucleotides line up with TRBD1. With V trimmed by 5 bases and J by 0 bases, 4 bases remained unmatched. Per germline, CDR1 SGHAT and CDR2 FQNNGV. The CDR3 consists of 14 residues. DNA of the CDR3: TGTGCCAGCAGCCTCCGGGACAGCTCCTACGAGCAGTACTTC. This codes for CASSLRDSSYEQYF.

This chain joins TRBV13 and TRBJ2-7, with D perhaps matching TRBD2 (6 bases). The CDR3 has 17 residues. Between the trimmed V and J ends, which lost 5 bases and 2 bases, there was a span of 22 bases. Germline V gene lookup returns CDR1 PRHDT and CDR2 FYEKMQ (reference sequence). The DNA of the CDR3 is TGTGCCAGCAGCGCAACAGCGCTCGGGAGCTCAACCTACGAGCAGTACTTC. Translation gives CASSATALGSSTYEQYF.

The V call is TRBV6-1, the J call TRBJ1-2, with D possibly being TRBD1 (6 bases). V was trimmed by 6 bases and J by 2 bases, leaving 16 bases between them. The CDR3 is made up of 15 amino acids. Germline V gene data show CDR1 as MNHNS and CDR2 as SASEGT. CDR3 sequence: CASSPLGGGNYGYTF. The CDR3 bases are TGTGCCAGCAGCCCCTTAGGAGGGGGGAACTATGGCTACACCTTC.

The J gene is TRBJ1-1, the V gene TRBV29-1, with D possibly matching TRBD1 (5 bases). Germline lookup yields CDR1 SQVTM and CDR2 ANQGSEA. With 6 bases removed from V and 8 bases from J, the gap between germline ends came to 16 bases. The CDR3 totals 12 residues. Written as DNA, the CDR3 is TGCAGCGTCGGAAGCAGGGCCATCGAAGCTTTCTTT. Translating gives CSVGSRAIEAFF. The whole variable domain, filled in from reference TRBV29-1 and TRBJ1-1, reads SAVISQKPSRDICQRGTSLTIQCQVDSQVTMMFWYRQQPGQSLTLIATANQGSEATYESGFVIDKFPISRPNLTFSTLTVSNMSPEDSSIYLCSVGSRAIEAFFGQGTRLTVV.

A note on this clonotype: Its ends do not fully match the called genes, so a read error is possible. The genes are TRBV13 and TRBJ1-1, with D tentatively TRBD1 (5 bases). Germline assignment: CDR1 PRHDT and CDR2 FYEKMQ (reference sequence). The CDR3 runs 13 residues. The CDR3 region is CASSLGAPPEAFF. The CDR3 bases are TGTGCCAGCAGCCTAGGGGCTCCCCCTGAAGCTTTCTTT.

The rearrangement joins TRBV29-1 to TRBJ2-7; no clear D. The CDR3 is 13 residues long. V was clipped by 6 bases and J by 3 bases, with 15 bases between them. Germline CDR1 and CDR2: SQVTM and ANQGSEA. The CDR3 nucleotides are TGCAGCGTCTGCCCATCGGACGGCTACGAGCAGTACTTC. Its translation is CSVCPSDGYEQYF.

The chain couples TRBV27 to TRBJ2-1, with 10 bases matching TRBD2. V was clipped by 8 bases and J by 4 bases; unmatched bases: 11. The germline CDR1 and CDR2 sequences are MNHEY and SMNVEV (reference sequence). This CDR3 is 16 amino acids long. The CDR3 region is CASRHPGLADYNEQFF. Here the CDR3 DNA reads TGTGCCAGCCGCCACCCTGGACTAGCGGATTACAATGAGCAGTTCTTC.

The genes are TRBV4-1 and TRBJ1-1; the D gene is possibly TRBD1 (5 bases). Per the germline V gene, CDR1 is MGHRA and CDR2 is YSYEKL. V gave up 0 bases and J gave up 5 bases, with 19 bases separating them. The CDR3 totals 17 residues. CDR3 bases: TGCGCCAGCAGCCAAGATAGGTTAATCTCGGGGCGGACTGAAGCTTTCTTT. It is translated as CASSQDRLISGRTEAFF.